These 8 T cell receptor beta chains were all obtained from the same sample, sequenced in a study of tissue T cells after allogeneic stem cell transplantation. Method: immunoSEQ multiplex PCR; TCRdb's copy keeps in-frame clones and lacks some. The sample includes thousands of clones, 47% of them seen just once. Described time point: mouse harvest day 7 after allogeneic transplant. Tail vein injection delivered 10^7 T-cell-depleted bone marrow cells and 10^6 splenic CD5+ T cells. The specimen sequenced was gut tissue. The receptors were gathered from a female BALB/c mouse given C57BL/6 T cells with graft-versus-host disease after an allogeneic hematopoietic cell transplant.

Remarks on this clone: The gene names here belong to mouse. From the germline J gene comes the end of the CDR3, since the read stops 1 residue before it. This chain connects TRBV26 to TRBJ2-1; D possibly matches TRBD1 or TRBD2 (5 bases each). The germline CDR1 and CDR2 sequences are KGHPV and FQNQEV (reference sequence). V lost 6 bases to trimming and J lost 1 base, with 7 bases between them. The CDR3 is 13 amino acids. The sequenced CDR3 bases are TGTGCCAGCAGCCGGGACAACTATGCTGAGCAGTTC. Residues: CASSRDNYAEQF. The entire CDR3 protein is CASSRDNYAEQFF.

Concerning this clone: The genes and germline here are from mouse. The read terminates 1 residue before the CDR3 end, so the remaining end is supplied by the germline J gene. The chain links TRBV12-1 to TRBJ2-4, with D possibly being TRBD2 (6 bases). V was trimmed by 4 bases and J by 2 bases, leaving 9 bases between them. This CDR3 is 13 amino acids long. The germline CDR1 and CDR2 sequences are SGHSN and HYEKVE. CDR3 bases read: TGTGCCAGCTCCCGGGACTATCAAAACACCTTGTAC. It codes for CASSRDYQNTLY. The whole CDR3 protein reads CASSRDYQNTLYF.

Note on this clone: One end of the junction varies from germline; a read error may be responsible. Genes and germline come from the mouse. Read coverage stops 1 residue before the CDR3 terminus; the germline J gene supplies the remainder. J is TRBJ1-1 and V is TRBV13-3; D unresolved. In germline, CDR1 is NNHDY, CDR2 SYVADS. The CDR3 is 14 residues long. The CDR3 loop is CASGDAGPNTEVFF. CDR3 DNA (partial): TGTGCCAGCGGTGATGCTGGGCCAAACACAGAAGTCTTC.

This clone was observed a single time. Gene names are the mouse ones. The CDR3 bases that were read are TGTGCTAGCAGTTCTCTGGGGGGGGTCGGGCAGCTCTAC. Its protein product is CASSSLGGVGQLY. In full, the CDR3 reads CASSSLGGVGQLYF. The chain joins TRBV29 to TRBJ2-2, with TRBD2 matching over 9 bases. The read ends 1 residue before the CDR3 terminus; that terminus is restored from the germline J gene. Germline loops: CDR1 MSHET, CDR2 SYDVDS. The V segment lost 4 bases and the J segment 7 bases; nucleotides outside the gene matches: 4. CDR3 length equals 14 residues. The full variable domain, rest sourced from reference TRBV29 and TRBJ2-2, is DMKVTQMPRYLIKRMGENVLLECGQDMSHETMYWYRQDPGLGLQLIYISYDVDSNSEGDIPKGYRVSRKKREHFSLILDSAKTNQTSVYFCASSSLGGVGQLYFGEGSKLTVL.

This clone was found a few times. The gene names given are mouse names. The read terminates 1 residue before the CDR3 end, so the remaining end is supplied by the germline J gene. This chain uses TRBV29 with TRBJ2-7, with TRBD1 as a possible D gene (6 bases). This CDR3 region has 13 residues. Germline V lookup: CDR1 MSHET, CDR2 SYDVDS. V shed 3 bases and J shed 4 bases, with 10 bases lying between them. CDR3 region: CASSFSRGYEQYF. The CDR3 bases that were read are TGTGCTAGCAGTTTTAGCAGGGGTTATGAACAGTAC.

In its sample, this clone was seen a few times. Mouse gene names apply. The CDR3 extends 1 residue past the end of the read, so its final part is completed from the germline J gene. The J gene is TRBJ1-5, the V gene TRBV16; D possibly corresponds to TRBD1 (6 bases). The CDR3 extends over 14 amino acids. V lost 5 bases to trimming and J lost 0 bases, with 8 bases between them. Germline V gene data show CDR1 as SGHSA and CDR2 as FRNQAP. The CDR3 is CASSRTVNNQAPLF. CDR3 DNA, as far as it was read: TGTGCAAGCAGCAGGACAGTTAACAACCAGGCTCCGCTT.

By its share, this clone is large. The genes are named according to mouse. The read gets to within 1 residue of the CDR3 end, and the germline J gene fills in the rest. The V and J genes are TRBV2 and TRBJ1-4, with D unclear. From germline, CDR1 is LGHNA and CDR2 YSYQKL. V was clipped by 0 bases and J by 0 bases, with 5 bases between them. The CDR3 sequence is 15 residues long. CDR3 DNA (partial): TGTGCCAGCAGCCAAGACCCGGTTTCCAACGAAAGATTATTT. It yields the protein CASSQDPVSNERLF. The CDR3, in full, reads CASSQDPVSNERLFF.

This clone was seen only a few times. The gene names here belong to mouse. The missing CDR3 end, 1 residue past where the read stops, is filled in from the germline J gene. V is TRBV3 and J is TRBJ1-3; 9 bases fit TRBD1. CDR1 is SNHLY and CDR2 is FYNGKV in the germline V gene (reference sequence). With V trimmed by 5 bases and J by 3 bases, 2 bases remained unmatched. There are 14 residues in the CDR3. Partial CDR3 DNA: TGTGCCAGCAGCCCGACAGGGGGTGGAAATACGCTCTAT. It is translated as CASSPTGGGNTLY. The whole CDR3 region reads CASSPTGGGNTLYF.